The source of this T cell receptor beta chain is a study of shared clonotypes between healthy human individuals. Libraries were prepared by immunoSEQ multiplex PCR; TCRdb keeps only in-frame clonotypes and omits some of them. This sample has 2 million to 2.5 million clones, with approximately 94% found just once. This clonotype was obtained from a young man in good health. Some clones in this sample may be carry-over from other donors' samples. Sequencing was carried out using naive CD4+ T cells from PBMCs. As to subset: CD45RA+ positively selected.

In nucleotides, the CDR3 is TGCGCCAGCAGCCGAACAGACAGGGGGAACACCGGGGAGCTGTTTTTT. Translating gives CASSRTDRGNTGELFF. The V gene is TRBV5-1, the J gene TRBJ2-2, with 8 positions matching TRBD1. The CDR3 extends over 16 amino acids. Germline CDR1 SGHRS, CDR2 YFSETQ. V trimming: 4 bases; J trimming: 1 base; junction bases outside the gene matches: 6.